This T cell receptor beta chain appears in the sequencing data of a study of regulatory T cells in long-lasting Graves disease. Notes on the study in general: TCR diversity was lower in persistent Graves' patients than in newly diagnosed ones.

Time point in this sample: persistent/refractory GD, antithyroid drugs over 5 years with positive TRAb. RNA extracted from PBMCs served as the sequencing template. EDTA tubes received around 9.9 milliliters of collected peripheral blood. Construction of TCR beta libraries relied on iRepertoire HTBI primers and on Arm-PCR targeting CDR3 regions. TCRdb analysed the multiplex PCR reads with MiXCR anew, one entry per CDR3 protein. The data hold some 450,000 distinct CDR3 sequences, with 23% observed a single time. CDR3 length equals 14 residues. V gave up 4 bases and J gave up 4 bases, with 11 bases separating them. Remarks on this clonotype: As yet, its antigen is unknown.

The chain employs TRBV12-3 or TRBV12-4 and TRBJ1-5, with D possibly TRBD1 on 6 matching bases. The TCR originated in a female donor with Graves disease. Specimen: peripheral blood mononuclear cells (PBMCs), collected when the disease was refractory, from a patient treated with antithyroid drugs. The CDR3 DNA sequence: TGTGCCAGCAGTTCAGGACAGCAAAATCAGCCCCAGCATTTT. It translates to CASSSGQQNQPQHF.